The next 20 T cell receptor beta chains were all read from a single sample in a study of T cell responses to AZD1222 COVID-19 vaccine. The assay was immunoSEQ multiplex PCR, and TCRdb's table has in-frame clones only and misses some. The table has around 250,000 clones, more than 85% seen once. Sequencing used peripheral blood, obtained on day 0 of AZD1222 vaccination. These receptors originate from an adult in good health.

This chain links TRBV11-2 with TRBJ2-6, with D possibly being TRBD2 (6 bases). Germline CDR1 SGHAT, CDR2 FQNNGV. Trimming pared 5 bases from V and 1 base from J, leaving 12 bases between. This CDR3 contains 16 residues. CDR3 amino acids: CASSIRRGSGANVLTF. CDR3 nucleotides: TGTGCCAGCAGCATAAGACGGGGGTCTGGGGCCAACGTCCTGACTTTC.

The chain uses TRBV20-1 and TRBJ2-1, with D uncertain. From germline, CDR1 is DFQATT and CDR2 SNEGSKA (reference sequence). V lost 3 bases to trimming and J lost 0 bases, with 9 bases between them. The CDR3 length is 14 residues. The CDR3 DNA reads as TGCAGTGCTAGTCGGAGAAGCTCCTACAATGAGCAGTTCTTC. Translation: CSASRRSSYNEQFF.

For this clone: The same CDR3 is also encoded by other DNA sequences in this sample. This chain joins TRBV19 and TRBJ1-3; D gene unclear. The CDR3 totals 14 residues. Germline assignment: CDR1 LNHDA and CDR2 SQIVND (reference sequence). The V gene lost 4 bases and the J gene lost 0 bases, with 7 bases spanning the gap. CDR3 sequence reads: CASSRGSSGNTIYF. CDR3 bases: TGTGCCAGTAGTAGGGGTTCCTCTGGAAACACCATATATTTT.

This clone was recorded once. The chain has TRBV29-1 and TRBJ2-1; 7 positions agree with TRBD2. The CDR3 has 14 residues. CDR1 SQVTM and CDR2 ANQGSEA come from the germline V gene. V trimming: 5 bases; J trimming: 2 bases; junction bases outside the gene matches: 6. The chain's CDR3 is CSVSGGIPYNEQFF. In DNA, the CDR3 is TGCAGCGTTTCGGGGGGAATACCCTACAATGAGCAGTTCTTC.

The chain joins TRBV7-9 to TRBJ2-1; TRBD1 or TRBD2 may be the D gene (5 bases each). The CDR3 consists of 14 residues. V lost 3 bases to trimming and J lost 8 bases, with 14 bases between them. The germline gives CDR1 SEHNR, CDR2 FQNEAQ (reference sequence). The CDR3 coding sequence is TGTGCCAGCAGCTTCTCTAGTAGGGACGATGAGCAGTTCTTC. This gives the protein CASSFSSRDDEQFF.

V is TRBV27 and J is TRBJ2-5; 8 bases agree with TRBD2. The CDR3 loop spans 17 amino acids. The germline V gene encodes CDR1 MNHEY and CDR2 SMNVEV (reference sequence). V was pared by 7 bases and J by 5 bases, with 18 bases of the junction left unmatched. The CDR3 DNA sequence: TGTGCCAGCACTCTAAGGGGTAGCGGGACTGCCGGGGAGACCCAGTACTTC. It yields the protein CASTLRGSGTAGETQYF.

The rearrangement joins TRBV6-5 to TRBJ2-2, with D possibly being TRBD2 (7 bases). Germline CDR1 and CDR2: MNHEY and SVGAGI. V shed 6 bases and J shed 4 bases, with 15 bases lying between them. The CDR3 is 15 amino acids. The DNA for the CDR3 is TGTGCCAGCAGCCGACGGGGGGCTCTCACCGGGGAGCTGTTTTTT. Translated: CASSRRGALTGELFF.

This chain uses TRBV20-1 with TRBJ1-2; D uncertain. Germline V CDR1 and CDR2: DFQATT, SNEGSKA (reference sequence). Trimming took 5 bases from V and 3 from J, leaving 7 bases between them. The CDR3 extends over 11 amino acids. The CDR3 sequence: CSADSYYGYTF. CDR3 coding DNA: TGCAGTGCTGACTCCTACTATGGCTACACCTTC.

The chain employs TRBV7-9 and TRBJ1-3; possible D gene TRBD1, 5 bases. V was pared by 1 base and J by 4 bases, with 11 bases between. Germline V gene sequence: CDR1 SEHNR, CDR2 FQNEAQ (reference sequence). The CDR3 is 15 residues long. The CDR3 DNA reads TGTGCCAGCAGCTTAGGGTCAGGGTCCGGAAACACCATATATTTT. Encoded protein: CASSLGSGSGNTIYF.

V gene TRBV10-3 combines with J gene TRBJ1-3, with 10 bases identical to TRBD1. CDR3 length: 16 residues. With 6 bases clipped from V and 3 bases from J, the junction kept 8 bases outside the gene matches. Germline CDR1 ENHRY, CDR2 SYGVKD. This chain's CDR3 is CAIRRDRGRGGNTIYF. The DNA for the CDR3 is TGTGCCATCAGGAGAGACAGGGGGCGCGGTGGAAACACCATATATTTT.

This clone was detected once. The chain is built from TRBV2 and TRBJ1-5; D is ambiguous. The length of the CDR3 is 15 residues. The germline V and J ends were trimmed by 6 bases and 2 bases, with 14 bases remaining between them. Germline-derived CDR1 and CDR2 are SNHLY and FYNNEI. CDR3 region: CASRALGRGNQPQHF. The DNA of the CDR3 is TGTGCCAGCAGGGCCTTGGGGAGGGGCAATCAGCCCCAGCATTTT.

The J gene is TRBJ2-3, the V gene TRBV30, with 15 bases matching TRBD2. This CDR3 is 19 amino acids long. With 2 bases clipped from V and 4 bases from J, the junction kept 13 bases outside the gene matches. The germline V gene encodes CDR1 GTSNPN and CDR2 SVGIG (reference sequence). CDR3 DNA sequence: TGTGCCTGGAGTCGCCCCCCGGGACTAGCGGGAGGCCCCCCAGATACGCAGTATTTT. This translates into CAWSRPPGLAGGPPDTQYF.

The count of this clone is one. The J gene is TRBJ2-2, the V gene TRBV15; tentative D call: TRBD1 (6 bases). This CDR3 spans 18 amino acids. Germline V gene lookup returns CDR1 LNHNV and CDR2 YYDKDF (reference sequence). Trimming cost V 0 bases and J 4 bases, with 18 bases left between them. CDR3 DNA sequence: TGTGCCACCAGCAGAGAACCCAGACAGGTGTCGCGCACCGGGGAGCTGTTTTTT. It is translated as CATSREPRQVSRTGELFF.

The V gene is TRBV6-2 or TRBV6-3, the J gene TRBJ2-2, with D unresolved. Between the trimmed V and J ends, which lost 2 bases and 2 bases, there was a span of 15 bases. CDR1 and CDR2 (germline): MNHEY, SVGEGT. The length of the CDR3 is 17 residues. CDR3 DNA: TGTGCCAGCAGTTACGGTCGTACAAGCGCAAACACCGGGGAGCTGTTTTTT. The encoded protein is CASSYGRTSANTGELFF.

The genes are TRBV25-1 and TRBJ2-1; 7 bases line up with TRBD2. The V gene's germline CDR1 is MGHDK and CDR2 SYGVNS. The CDR3 has 17 residues. V lost 3 bases to trimming and J lost 4 bases; unmatched junction nucleotides: 12. This chain's CDR3 is CASSDASGLAEYNEQFF. The DNA of the CDR3 is TGTGCCAGCAGTGATGCTAGCGGTCTAGCGGAATACAATGAGCAGTTCTTC.

This chain connects TRBV10-1 to TRBJ1-5; no reliable D call. The ends were cut back, 8 bases at V and 2 bases at J, with 7 bases in the middle. The CDR3 extends over 12 amino acids. The V gene's germline CDR1 is WNHNN and CDR2 SYGVQD (reference sequence). Here the CDR3 DNA reads TGCGCCAGCCTTGGGGGCAATCAGCCCCAGCATTTT. It yields the protein CASLGGNQPQHF.

The chain uses TRBV28 and TRBJ1-4; D remains unclear. CDR1 is MDHEN and CDR2 is SYDVKM in the germline V gene. The CDR3 covers 15 residues. V lost 5 bases, J lost 4 bases, and 14 bases lay in between. CDR3 sequence reads: CASSLKAGLNEKLFF. CDR3 bases: TGTGCCAGCAGTCTAAAGGCGGGTCTTAATGAAAAACTGTTTTTT.

The chain recombines TRBV2 with TRBJ1-6, with TRBD1 identical over 8 bases. CDR3 length equals 14 residues. The junction had 4 bases not matched to a gene; V was cut back by 6 bases and J by 6 bases. CDR1 SNHLY and CDR2 FYNNEI come from the germline V gene. The CDR3 DNA reads as TGTGCCAGCAGCCCGGGACAGGTTAATTCACCCCTCCACTTT. Amino acids: CASSPGQVNSPLHF.

The chain recombines TRBV29-1 with TRBJ2-1; 9 positions match TRBD1. J gave up 2 bases and V 3 bases, and 2 bases lay outside the gene matches. The germline gives CDR1 SQVTM, CDR2 ANQGSEA. CDR3 length equals 14 residues. The CDR3 protein is CSVERDRAYNEQFF. CDR3 nucleotide sequence: TGCAGCGTTGAGAGGGACAGGGCCTACAATGAGCAGTTCTTC.

The gene calls are TRBV11-2 and TRBJ2-5; 11 bases align to TRBD2. The ends lost 5 bases at V and 5 bases at J; junction bases unmatched: 7. This CDR3 comprises 15 residues. Germline CDR1 is SGHAT and CDR2 is FQNNGV. CDR3 in amino acids: CASSAPLAGAETQYF. For the CDR3, the DNA is TGTGCCAGCAGCGCACCACTAGCGGGGGCTGAGACCCAGTACTTC. Drawing the rest from reference TRBV11-2 and TRBJ2-5, the complete variable domain is EAGVAQSPRYKIIEKRQSVAFWCNPISGHATLYWYQQILGQGPKLLIQFQNNGVVDDSQLPKDRFSAERLKGVDSTLKIQPAKLEDSAVYLCASSAPLAGAETQYFGPGTRLLVL.